A single sample gave rise to the 31 T cell receptor beta chains below, sequenced in a study of T cells in Graves' hyperthyroidism and ophthalmopathy. There were TCR beta CDR3 regions amplified from RNA transcripts. A set of HTBI primers served as the primers for a first-round RT-PCR of the TCR CDR3. MiXCR was run by TCRdb on the multiplex PCR reads, yielding one entry per CDR3 protein. Here the sample spans approximately 870,000 distinct CDR3 sequences, roughly 40% being singletons. The sample was blood. These receptors originate from a man aged 18 to 30 with Graves' hyperthyroidism.

This clonotype was seen at least ten times. V usage is TRBV15 and J usage is TRBJ1-1; D ambiguous. Germline V lookup: CDR1 LNHNV, CDR2 YYDKDF (reference sequence). Trimming removed 5 bases from V and 4 bases from J, with 17 bases in between. The CDR3 loop spans 15 amino acids. This CDR3 reads CATSRDAGRSTEAFF. The CDR3 DNA sequence: TGTGCCACCAGCCGCGACGCGGGGAGGAGCACTGAAGCTTTCTTT.

This clonotype was observed at least ten times. The V and J genes are TRBV7-9 and TRBJ1-2; 7 bases align to TRBD1. Trimming cost V 5 bases and J 3 bases; bases outside gene matches: 9. Germline assignment: CDR1 SEHNR and CDR2 FQNEAQ (reference sequence). The CDR3 length is 15 residues. Here the CDR3 DNA reads TGTGCCAGCAGCCTCGGAACAGGGGCCTACTATGGCTACACCTTC. This gives the protein CASSLGTGAYYGYTF.

In its sample, this clonotype was seen many times. The CDR3 sequence is CASSQVNYEQYF. The CDR3 DNA sequence: TGTGCCAGCAGCCAGGTCAACTACGAGCAGTACTTC. The chain joins TRBV7-9 to TRBJ2-7; D not certain. CDR3 size: 12 residues. Germline CDR1 is SEHNR and CDR2 is FQNEAQ (reference sequence). V dropped 5 bases and J dropped 3 bases, with 8 bases sitting between them.

This chain links TRBV12-3 or TRBV12-4 with TRBJ2-7; perhaps D is TRBD1 or TRBD2 (5 bases each). The CDR3 runs 15 residues. V lost 7 bases and J 5 bases, leaving 21 bases between the germline ends. The CDR3 sequence is CASTPGPLGADEQYF. CDR3 DNA sequence: TGTGCCAGCACCCCTGGGCCGCTCGGGGCGGACGAGCAGTACTTC.

At least ten counts were recorded for this clonotype. CDR3 region: CASTGVTVGNTEAFF. CDR3 coding DNA: TGCGCCAGCACGGGAGTGACCGTTGGGAACACTGAAGCTTTCTTT. The rearrangement links TRBV5-1 to TRBJ1-1; D remains unclear. Per germline, CDR1 SGHRS and CDR2 YFSETQ. V lost 6 bases, J lost 1 base, and 16 bases lay in between. The CDR3 sequence is 15 residues long. Based on the CDR3 plus reference TRBV5-1 and TRBJ1-1, the full variable domain is KAGVTQTPRYLIKTRGQQVTLSCSPISGHRSVSWYQQTPGQGLQFLFEYFSETQRNKGNFPGRFSGRQFSNSRSEMNVSTLELGDSALYLCASTGVTVGNTEAFFGQGTRLTVV.

V gene TRBV10-3 combines with J gene TRBJ1-4, with 7 positions matching TRBD1. CDR1 ENHRY and CDR2 SYGVKD come from the germline V gene. The CDR3 contains 14 residues. V dropped 3 bases and J dropped 4; count of bases not matched to a gene: 2. The CDR3 here is CAISDGTDNEKLFF. In DNA form, the CDR3 reads TGTGCCATCAGTGATGGGACAGATAATGAAAAACTGTTTTTT.

This clonotype was observed at least ten times. The gene calls are TRBV11-2 and TRBJ1-1; D ambiguous. Germline V lookup: CDR1 SGHAT, CDR2 FQNNGV. CDR3 size: 14 residues. V was clipped by 0 bases and J by 1 base, with 6 bases between them. The CDR3 protein is CASSLDGPNTEAFF. CDR3 DNA: TGTGCCAGCAGCTTAGACGGGCCGAACACTGAAGCTTTCTTT.

This clonotype has more than one count but fewer than ten. The V call is TRBV19, the J call TRBJ2-7; possible D gene TRBD1, 5 bases. CDR3 length equals 14 residues. V dropped 3 bases and J dropped 1 base, with 10 bases sitting between them. Looked up from germline, CDR1 is LNHDA and CDR2 is SQIVND (reference sequence). CDR3 coding DNA: TGTGCCAGTAGTATCGAGACAGAGTCCTACGAGCAGTACTTC. Residues: CASSIETESYEQYF.

This clonotype was seen only a few times. The chain recombines TRBV7-9 with TRBJ2-5; 8 nucleotides align to TRBD2. Per the germline V gene, CDR1 is SEHNR and CDR2 is FQNEAQ (reference sequence). CDR3 length: 14 amino acids. V trimming: 5 bases; J trimming: 5 bases; junction bases outside the gene matches: 7. The CDR3 region has the DNA TGTGCCAGCAGCCCCGGGGGGGAAGAGGAGACCCAGTACTTC. As protein: CASSPGGEEETQYF.

The rearrangement uses TRBV20-1 and TRBJ2-2, with TRBD2 matching over 7 bases. J was trimmed by 2 bases and V by 4 bases; bases with no gene match: 7. CDR3 length: 15 amino acids. CDR1 is DFQATT, CDR2 SNEGSKA, per germline (reference sequence). The CDR3 DNA sequence: TGCAGTGCTAAAGGGAGCGGGGACAACACCGGGGAGCTGTTTTTT. Its translation is CSAKGSGDNTGELFF.

This clonotype came up a few times. CDR3 region: CASSLIVTQYF. The CDR3 coding sequence is TGTGCCAGCAGCTTAATTGTGACCCAGTACTTC. The V gene is TRBV7-2, the J gene TRBJ2-5; D is unclear. Germline V gene data show CDR1 as SGHTA and CDR2 as FQGNSA. The germline V and J ends were trimmed by 2 bases and 7 bases, with 5 bases remaining between them. The CDR3 length is 11 residues.

On this clonotype: Compared with germline, one end of the junction differs, possibly owing to a read error. The V gene is TRBV7-9, the J gene TRBJ2-7; D perhaps matches TRBD1 (6 bases). Germline-derived CDR1 and CDR2 are SEHNR and FQNEAQ (reference sequence). This CDR3 has 15 amino acids. The CDR3 DNA follows: TGTGCTAGCAGCCCAGGGGACACCTTATCCTACGAGCAGTACTTC. Translated: CASSPGDTLSYEQYF.

Comment on this clonotype: A read error may produce the germline difference seen at one junction end. The chain joins TRBV5-1 to TRBJ1-3; 7 nucleotides agree with TRBD1. Germline assignment: CDR1 SGHRS and CDR2 YFSETQ. The CDR3 runs 15 residues. As DNA, the CDR3 is TGCGCCAGCAGATCGGGACAGAGCTCTGAAAACACCATATATTTT. Amino acids: CASRSGQSSENTIYF.

This clonotype was seen repeatedly, ten times or more. The rearrangement links TRBV2 to TRBJ2-2; 10 nucleotides line up with TRBD1. V shed 8 bases, J shed 2 bases, and the junction held 5 bases outside the gene matches. Germline CDR1 reads SNHLY; CDR2 reads FYNNEI. The CDR3 runs to 15 residues. The CDR3 DNA sequence: TGTGCCAGCTTGGGACAGGGGTCTAACACCGGGGAGCTGTTTTTT. Translation gives CASLGQGSNTGELFF. The variable domain in full, completed from reference TRBV2 and TRBJ2-2, reads EPEVTQTPSHQVTQMGQEVILRCVPISNHLYFYWYRQILGQKVEFLVSFYNNEISEKSEIFDDQFSVERPDGSNFTLKIRSTKLEDSAMYFCASLGQGSNTGELFFGEGSRLTVL.

The V gene is TRBV2, the J gene TRBJ1-6; D gene uncertain. The CDR3 loop spans 14 amino acids. CDR1 and CDR2 from the germline V gene are SNHLY and FYNNEI. V was pared by 6 bases and J by 4 bases, with 10 bases between. The CDR3 bases are TGTGCCAGCAGCCAAGAAGCGTATAATTCACCCCTCCACTTT. Amino acids: CASSQEAYNSPLHF.

Worth noting for this clonotype: This could be a read error, since a much larger clone is one nucleotide away. Here the CDR3 omits its conserved ending phenylalanine or tryptophan, so a read error is the likely source. V usage is TRBV19 and J usage is TRBJ1-1, with a tentative D call TRBD1 (5 bases). CDR1 and CDR2 from the germline V gene are LNHDA and SQIVND (reference sequence). V was cut by 10 bases and J by 4 bases, with 16 bases left in between. The CDR3 totals 13 residues. The CDR3 here is CATERQGGTEAFL. The CDR3 coding sequence is TGTGCCACCGAGAGGCAGGGAGGCACTGAAGCTTTCCTT.

J is TRBJ1-2 and V is TRBV20-1; D gene unclear. V dropped 0 bases and J dropped 7 bases, with 15 bases sitting between them. This CDR3 contains 14 residues. Germline values: CDR1 DFQATT, CDR2 SNEGSKA (reference sequence). The CDR3 spells CSARDPTGVSGYTF. CDR3 bases: TGCAGTGCTAGAGATCCCACCGGGGTGAGTGGCTACACCTTC.

The table lists this clonotype with many counts. J is TRBJ1-2 and V is TRBV5-6; D perhaps matches TRBD1 (6 bases). The CDR3 is 15 amino acids. Trimming cost V 0 bases and J 6 bases, with 15 bases left between them. Germline V gives CDR1 SGHDT, CDR2 YYEEEE. The CDR3 DNA follows: TGTGCCAGCAGCTTGGCTTTGGGCAGGGGAGATGGCTACACCTTC. Amino acids: CASSLALGRGDGYTF.

The chain employs TRBV20-1 and TRBJ2-7, with a possible D match to TRBD1 (6 bases). The CDR3 totals 15 residues. Trimming cost V 1 base and J 0 bases, with 13 bases left between them. CDR1 DFQATT and CDR2 SNEGSKA come from the germline V gene (reference sequence). The CDR3 spells CSARGSQGSSYEQYF. The DNA of the CDR3 is TGCAGTGCTAGAGGTTCCCAGGGGAGCTCCTACGAGCAGTACTTC.

In this sample, this clonotype turned up many times. The chain couples TRBV25-1 to TRBJ1-1, with D uncertain. Germline V CDR1 and CDR2: MGHDK, SYGVNS. The CDR3 consists of 15 residues. V dropped 1 base and J dropped 3 bases, with 12 bases sitting between them. DNA of the CDR3: TGTGCCAGCAGTGAATCGGACGGGTACCACACTGAAGCTTTCTTT. It is translated as CASSESDGYHTEAFF. Together with reference TRBV25-1 and TRBJ1-1, the CDR3 gives the full variable domain: EADIYQTPRYLVIGTGKKITLECSQTMGHDKMYWYQQDPGMELHLIHYSYGVNSTEKGDLSSESTVSRIRTEHFPLTLESARPSHTSQYLCASSESDGYHTEAFFGQGTRLTVV.

Concerning this clonotype: This may be a read error, as it is one base from a much larger clone. The rearrangement joins TRBV10-3 to TRBJ2-5; 12 bases line up with TRBD1. The CDR3 is made up of 16 amino acids. Per germline, CDR1 ENHRY and CDR2 SYGVKD. The CDR3 DNA sequence: TGTGCCATCAGTGAGCGGACTGGGACAGGGGGCTACGAGCAGCACTTC. It is translated as CAISERTGTGGYEQHF.

With respect to this clonotype: It may be a read error: a sequence one base away is much more abundant. The chain combines TRBV7-9 with TRBJ2-6; D tentatively reads TRBD1 or TRBD2 (5 bases each). The CDR3 sequence is 18 residues long. Germline V gene sequence: CDR1 SEHNR, CDR2 FQNEAQ (reference sequence). V lost 8 bases, J lost 0 bases, and 20 bases lay in between. The CDR3 protein is CASWFEGRNLSGANVLTF. For the CDR3, the DNA is TGTGCCAGCTGGTTCGAGGGACGGAACCTCTCTGGGGCCAACGTCCTGACTTTC.

This rearrangement joins TRBV7-2 to TRBJ2-7; possible D gene TRBD2, 7 bases. V was cut by 4 bases and J by 3 bases, with 19 bases left in between. Germline V gene data show CDR1 as SGHTA and CDR2 as FQGNSA. The CDR3 consists of 16 residues. The CDR3 loop reads CASSYGGAGRVYEQYF. In DNA form, the CDR3 reads TGTGCCAGCAGCTACGGGGGCGCGGGGAGGGTCTACGAGCAGTACTTC.

This clonotype was seen a handful of times. Relative to the germline gene, one junction end is altered; a read error may explain this. The rearrangement links TRBV13 to TRBJ2-5; possibly TRBD1 for D (6 bases). This CDR3 is 15 amino acids long. Germline V gene sequence: CDR1 PRHDT, CDR2 FYEKMQ (reference sequence). This CDR3 is CASSSTGMGQGTQYF. The CDR3 region has the DNA TGTGCCAGCAGCTCCACAGGGATGGGCCAAGGGACCCAGTACTTC.

The V call is TRBV9, the J call TRBJ2-5; D possibly uses TRBD1 or TRBD2 (6 bases each). The CDR3 length is 17 residues. V gave up 4 bases and J gave up 5 bases, with 24 bases separating them. CDR1 and CDR2 from the germline V gene are SGDLS and YYNGEE. The CDR3 bases are TGTGCCAGCAGCTTAGGCCGGGGGCAGGGCGGTTTCGAGACCCAGTACTTC. It yields the protein CASSLGRGQGGFETQYF.

At least ten counts were recorded for this clonotype. This chain joins TRBV20-1 and TRBJ1-1, with D perhaps TRBD1 (5 bases). The CDR3 contains 11 residues. The V gene's germline CDR1 is DFQATT and CDR2 SNEGSKA (reference sequence). The V end was cut by 6 bases, the J end by 5 bases, with 10 bases between. CDR3 coding DNA: TGCAGTGCCCCAGGGAGGACTGAAGCTTTCTTT. Its protein is CSAPGRTEAFF.

This clonotype has only a few counts. This chain uses TRBV19 with TRBJ1-2; D unresolved. V was pared by 1 base and J by 0 bases, with 6 bases between. The CDR3 runs 14 residues. The germline gives CDR1 LNHDA, CDR2 SQIVND (reference sequence). As DNA, the CDR3 is TGTGCCAGTAGTATAGGAGTGGCTAACTATGGCTACACCTTC. Protein product: CASSIGVANYGYTF. Based on the CDR3 plus reference TRBV19 and TRBJ1-2, the full variable domain is DGGITQSPKYLFRKEGQNVTLSCEQNLNHDAMYWYRQDPGQGLRLIYYSQIVNDFQKGDIAEGYSVSREKKESFPLTVTSAQKNPTAFYLCASSIGVANYGYTFGSGTRLTVV.

This clonotype was seen only a few times. The CDR3 reads CSVEGLRVHEQYF. As DNA, the CDR3 is TGCAGCGTTGAGGGTCTCAGGGTTCACGAGCAGTACTTC. The V gene is TRBV29-1, the J gene TRBJ2-7; maybe TRBD1 (5 bases). CDR1 is SQVTM, CDR2 ANQGSEA, per germline. The CDR3 length is 13 residues. With 3 bases removed from V and 5 bases from J, the gap between germline ends came to 14 bases.

This clonotype has more than one count but fewer than ten. The chain carries TRBV19 and TRBJ2-7; D remains unclear. Deletions cut 9 bases from V and 1 base from J, with 13 bases between. This CDR3 is 13 amino acids long. Germline V gene data show CDR1 as LNHDA and CDR2 as SQIVND (reference sequence). The CDR3 nucleotides are TGTGCCAGCCAGAACTTGGGGTCCTACGAGCAGTACTTC. Amino acid sequence: CASQNLGSYEQYF.

This clonotype turned up a few times. V and J are TRBV6-5 and TRBJ1-1; the D is unclear. The CDR3 runs 14 residues. The ends were cut back, 3 bases at V and 5 bases at J, with 13 bases in the middle. Germline V gives CDR1 MNHEY, CDR2 SVGAGI. The CDR3, as DNA: TGTGCCAGCAGTTATCGCGTGGAGGGAACTGAAGCTTTCTTT. Amino acids: CASSYRVEGTEAFF.

The chain uses TRBV20-1 and TRBJ2-7; D is uncertain. The germline V and J ends were trimmed by 1 base and 0 bases, with 7 bases remaining between them. Germline CDR1 DFQATT, CDR2 SNEGSKA (reference sequence). CDR3 size: 13 residues. The CDR3 bases are TGCAGTGCTAGAGGTCGAAACTCCTACGAGCAGTACTTC. Its translation is CSARGRNSYEQYF.